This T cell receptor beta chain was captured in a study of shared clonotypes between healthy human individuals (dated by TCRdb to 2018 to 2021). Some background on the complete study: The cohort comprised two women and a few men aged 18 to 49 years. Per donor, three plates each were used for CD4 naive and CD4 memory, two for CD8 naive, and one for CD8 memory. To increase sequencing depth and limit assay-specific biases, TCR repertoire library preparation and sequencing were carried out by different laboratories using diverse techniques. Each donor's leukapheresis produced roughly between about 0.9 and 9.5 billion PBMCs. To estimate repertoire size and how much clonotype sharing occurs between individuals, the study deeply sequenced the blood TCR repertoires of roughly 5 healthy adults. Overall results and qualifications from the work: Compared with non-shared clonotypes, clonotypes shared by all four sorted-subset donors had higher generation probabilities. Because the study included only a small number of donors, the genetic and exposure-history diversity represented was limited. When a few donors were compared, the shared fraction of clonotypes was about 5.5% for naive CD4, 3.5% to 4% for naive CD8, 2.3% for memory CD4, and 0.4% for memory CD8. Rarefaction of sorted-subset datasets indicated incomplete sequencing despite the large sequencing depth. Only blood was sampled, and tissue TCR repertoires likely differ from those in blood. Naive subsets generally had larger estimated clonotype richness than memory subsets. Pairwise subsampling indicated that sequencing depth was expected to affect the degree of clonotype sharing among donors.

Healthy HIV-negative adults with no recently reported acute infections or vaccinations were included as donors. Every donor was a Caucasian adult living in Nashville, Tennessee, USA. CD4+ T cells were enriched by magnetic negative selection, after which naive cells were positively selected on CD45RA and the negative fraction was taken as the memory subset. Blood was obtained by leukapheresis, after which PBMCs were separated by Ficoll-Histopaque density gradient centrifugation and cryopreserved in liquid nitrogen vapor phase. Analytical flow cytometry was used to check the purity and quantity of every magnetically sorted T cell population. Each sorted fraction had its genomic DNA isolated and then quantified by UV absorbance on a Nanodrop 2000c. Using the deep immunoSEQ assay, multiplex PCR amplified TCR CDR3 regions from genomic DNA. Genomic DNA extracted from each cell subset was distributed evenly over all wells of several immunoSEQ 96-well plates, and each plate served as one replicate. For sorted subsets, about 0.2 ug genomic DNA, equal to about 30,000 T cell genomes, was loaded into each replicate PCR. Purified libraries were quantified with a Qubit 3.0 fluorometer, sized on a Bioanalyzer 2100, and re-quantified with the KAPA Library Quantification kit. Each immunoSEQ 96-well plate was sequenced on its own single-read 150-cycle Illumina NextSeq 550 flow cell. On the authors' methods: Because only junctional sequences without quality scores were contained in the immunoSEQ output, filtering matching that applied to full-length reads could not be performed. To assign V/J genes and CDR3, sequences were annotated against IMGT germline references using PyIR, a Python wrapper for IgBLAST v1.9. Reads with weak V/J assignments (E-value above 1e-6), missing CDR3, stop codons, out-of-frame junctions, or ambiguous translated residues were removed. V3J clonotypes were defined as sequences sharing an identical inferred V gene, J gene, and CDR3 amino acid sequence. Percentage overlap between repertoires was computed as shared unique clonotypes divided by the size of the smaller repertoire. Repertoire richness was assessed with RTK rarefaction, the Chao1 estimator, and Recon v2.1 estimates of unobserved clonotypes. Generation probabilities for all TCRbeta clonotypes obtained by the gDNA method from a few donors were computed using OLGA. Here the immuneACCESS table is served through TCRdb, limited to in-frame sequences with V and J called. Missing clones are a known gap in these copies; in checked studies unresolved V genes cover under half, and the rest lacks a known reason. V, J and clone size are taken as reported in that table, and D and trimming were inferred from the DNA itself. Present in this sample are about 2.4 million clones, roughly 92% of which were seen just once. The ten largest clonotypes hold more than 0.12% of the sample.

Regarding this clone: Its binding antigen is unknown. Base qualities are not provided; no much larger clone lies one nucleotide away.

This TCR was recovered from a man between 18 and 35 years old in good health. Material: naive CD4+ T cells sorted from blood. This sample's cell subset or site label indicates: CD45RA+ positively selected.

Here the CDR3 is given as CASSYSPTPRTEAFF. The DNA is as follows: TGTGCCAGCAGTTACTCCCCGACACCAAGGACTGAAGCTTTCTTT. The chain couples TRBV6-5 to TRBJ1-1, with no confidently assigned D gene. There are 15 amino acids in the CDR3, from cysteine to phenylalanine inclusive. Only CDR3 DNA is held: 45 bases, read in frame from base 1. Per the germline V gene, MNHEY is the CDR1 and SVGAGI is the CDR2. V drops 0 bases and J drops 5 bases, leaving 13 bases in between.